These 16 T cell receptor beta chains were all obtained from the same sample, sequenced in a study of cytomegalovirus exposure and HLA in healthy donors. The PCR made use of 60 Vbeta and 13 Jbeta primers. Clones were sequenced by immunoSEQ multiplex PCR, and TCRdb holds only the in-frame ones, with some missing. The table includes around 150,000 clones, around 84% detected once. Sequencing was performed on PBMCs. These TCRs come from a man younger than 35 in good health and CMV-seropositive.

The rearrangement links TRBV6-5 to TRBJ1-6, with TRBD1 as a possible D gene (5 bases). The CDR3 contains 14 residues. Germline assignment: CDR1 MNHEY and CDR2 SVGAGI. V was cut by 5 bases and J by 10 bases, with 15 bases left in between. The CDR3 sequence is CASSNGREGSPLHF. For the CDR3, the DNA is TGTGCCAGCAGTAACGGCAGGGAGGGCTCACCCCTCCACTTT.

The rearrangement links TRBV5-1 to TRBJ2-5; TRBD2 matches at 8 bases. Germline V CDR1 and CDR2: SGHRS, YFSETQ. Trimming removed 4 bases from V and 13 bases from J; junction bases left unmatched: 12. The CDR3 is 13 amino acids. Here the CDR3 DNA reads TGCGCCAGCAGCCCGGAGCTTAGCGGGACCACGTACTTC. It is translated as CASSPELSGTTYF.

The chain joins TRBV6-5 to TRBJ2-7, with D possibly matching TRBD1 (5 bases). Germline V gene sequence: CDR1 MNHEY, CDR2 SVGAGI. The CDR3 spans 15 residues. Trimming took off 0 bases at V and 4 bases at J, with 13 bases between the two ends. The CDR3 coding sequence is TGTGCCAGCAGTTACTCGTTATCGCGACAGTACGAGCAGTACTTC. Translation gives CASSYSLSRQYEQYF.

The chain combines TRBV4-3 with TRBJ1-1; no firm D call. The CDR3 sequence is 14 residues long. Trimming removed 0 bases from V and 8 bases from J, with 13 bases in between. CDR1 and CDR2 (germline): LGHNA, YSLEER. CDR3 amino acids: CASSQEAGQSEAFF. The CDR3 DNA sequence: TGCGCCAGCAGCCAAGAAGCAGGCCAGAGCGAAGCTTTCTTT.

The chain employs TRBV27 and TRBJ2-1; 8 nucleotides align to TRBD2. J was trimmed by 2 bases and V by 5 bases; bases with no gene match: 5. Germline V lookup: CDR1 MNHEY, CDR2 SMNVEV (reference sequence). The CDR3 sequence is 15 residues long. The CDR3 coding sequence is TGTGCCAGCAGTCTCCCCGGGGGGGCCTACAATGAGCAGTTCTTC. Protein sequence: CASSLPGGAYNEQFF.

The rearrangement links TRBV30 to TRBJ1-5; perhaps TRBD1 as D (5 bases). Trimming pared 3 bases from V and 7 bases from J, leaving 10 bases between. The CDR3 covers 12 residues. Per germline, CDR1 GTSNPN and CDR2 SVGIG (reference sequence). CDR3 amino acids: CAWRDKEQPQHF. The DNA of the CDR3 is TGTGCCTGGAGGGACAAAGAGCAGCCCCAGCATTTT.

The V gene is TRBV2, the J gene TRBJ1-1; perhaps TRBD1 as D (6 bases). V lost 8 bases and J lost 10, with 11 bases in between. CDR3 length: 10 residues. Germline V gene data show CDR1 as SNHLY and CDR2 as FYNNEI. The CDR3 DNA reads TGTGCCAGCTGGACAGAAAGAGCTTTCTTT. Amino acid sequence: CASWTERAFF.

This clone occurred a few times. The chain employs TRBV5-1 and TRBJ2-5; 7 nucleotides match TRBD2. V shed 4 bases, J shed 5 bases, and the junction held 8 bases outside the gene matches. The CDR3 is 14 amino acids. Germline CDR1 SGHRS, CDR2 YFSETQ. The CDR3 DNA is TGCGCCAGCAGCGGGGGGGGTTTGCCGGAGACCCAGTACTTC. As protein: CASSGGGLPETQYF. Full variable domain (remainder filled in from reference TRBV5-1 and TRBJ2-5): KAGVTQTPRYLIKTRGQQVTLSCSPISGHRSVSWYQQTPGQGLQFLFEYFSETQRNKGNFPGRFSGRQFSNSRSEMNVSTLELGDSALYLCASSGGGLPETQYFGPGTRLLVL.

The chain couples TRBV9 to TRBJ2-7, with TRBD1 matching 12 bases. The CDR3 spans 16 residues. J lost 6 bases, V lost 0 bases, and 7 bases had no gene match. Germline-derived CDR1 and CDR2 are SGDLS and YYNGEE. The CDR3 nucleotides read TGTGCCAGCAGCGTAGACCAGGGGACAGGGGGCTTCGAGCAGTACTTC. Translation gives CASSVDQGTGGFEQYF. The entire variable domain, with the rest obtained from reference TRBV9 and TRBJ2-7, is as follows: DSGVTQTPKHLITATGQRVTLRCSPRSGDLSVYWYQQSLDQGLQFLIQYYNGEERAKGNILERFSAQQFPDLHSELNLSSLELGDSALYFCASSVDQGTGGFEQYFGPGTRLTVT.

The chain is built from TRBV5-8 and TRBJ1-1, with TRBD1 matching 7 bases. CDR1 is SGHTS and CDR2 is YDEGEE in the germline V gene. The length of the CDR3 is 15 residues. The junction had 14 bases not matched to a gene; V was cut back by 4 bases and J by 8 bases. Here the CDR3 reads CASSGDHRGLLEAFF. The CDR3 DNA follows: TGTGCCAGCAGCGGTGACCACAGGGGTCTTTTAGAAGCTTTCTTT.

This clone showed up just a few times. This chain links TRBV21-1 with TRBJ2-5; no DNA check was done on the table's D call, TRBD1. The closer fit of TRBJ2-7 to the DNA end suggests the J call may be wrong. TRBV21-1 is a pseudogene segment. The CDR3 is 14 residues long. The CDR3 nucleotides read TGTGCCAGCAGCAAGGGGACAGGGCGCTACGAGCAGTACTTC. Its protein is CASSKGTGRYEQYF.

The V and J genes are TRBV2 and TRBJ1-1, with TRBD1 matching over 10 bases. The trim removed 6 bases at V and 5 bases at J, leaving 9 bases unmatched. There are 15 residues in the CDR3. CDR1 is SNHLY and CDR2 is FYNNEI in the germline V gene. The CDR3 loop reads CASREPTGGGTEAFF. The CDR3 nucleotides read TGTGCCAGCAGGGAACCGACAGGGGGCGGAACTGAAGCTTTCTTT.

This clone was detected only a few times. The chain links TRBV27 to TRBJ1-1; possibly TRBD1 for D (6 bases). Germline V CDR1 and CDR2: MNHEY, SMNVEV (reference sequence). This CDR3 has 14 amino acids. V lost 5 bases and J 2 bases, leaving 12 bases between the germline ends. The CDR3 sequence: CASSGLQGNTEAFF. In DNA form, the CDR3 reads TGTGCCAGCAGTGGGTTACAGGGTAACACTGAAGCTTTCTTT.

The chain links TRBV6-4 to TRBJ1-1; D is possibly TRBD1 (6 bases). V shed 6 bases and J shed 1 base, with 9 bases lying between them. Germline loops: CDR1 MRHNA, CDR2 SNTAGT. This CDR3 has 13 residues. The CDR3 DNA follows: TGTGCCAGCAGAAGACAGGCGAACACTGAAGCTTTCTTT. Translating gives CASRRQANTEAFF.

V usage is TRBV5-1 and J usage is TRBJ2-3, with TRBD2 identical over 13 bases. CDR3 length equals 16 residues. Germline V lookup: CDR1 SGHRS, CDR2 YFSETQ. J gave up 1 base and V 7 bases, and 6 bases lay outside the gene matches. The CDR3 region has the DNA TGCGCCAGCGGAAGACTAGCGGGGGGCGGCACAGATACGCAGTATTTT. It yields the protein CASGRLAGGGTDTQYF. Looking up the rest from reference TRBV5-1 and TRBJ2-3 gives the full variable domain: KAGVTQTPRYLIKTRGQQVTLSCSPISGHRSVSWYQQTPGQGLQFLFEYFSETQRNKGNFPGRFSGRQFSNSRSEMNVSTLELGDSALYLCASGRLAGGGTDTQYFGPGTRLTVL.

This clone has only a few counts. V is TRBV9 and J is TRBJ1-6, with no clear D. There are 15 residues in the CDR3. Trimming removed 3 bases from V and 0 bases from J, with 7 bases in between. Germline values: CDR1 SGDLS, CDR2 YYNGEE. CDR3 region: CASSASGSYNSPLHF. The DNA for the CDR3 is TGTGCCAGCAGCGCGTCCGGCTCCTATAATTCACCCCTCCACTTT. The entire variable domain, with the rest obtained from reference TRBV9 and TRBJ1-6, is as follows: DSGVTQTPKHLITATGQRVTLRCSPRSGDLSVYWYQQSLDQGLQFLIQYYNGEERAKGNILERFSAQQFPDLHSELNLSSLELGDSALYFCASSASGSYNSPLHFGNGTRLTVT.